This note documents a single TCR beta chain sequence. Its antigen is currently unknown. The data were taken from a study of T cell repertoires in cytomegalovirus infection. Findings and limits, study-wide: Summed public TCR beta family frequency identified CMV carriers bearing the relevant HLA.

Looked up from germline, CDR1 is SEHNR and CDR2 is FQNEAQ (reference sequence). V gave up 3 bases and J gave up 5 bases; unmatched junction bases: 2. The CDR3 runs 13 residues. From the reads, TCRdb called clonotypes with MiXCR, one entry per CDR3 protein. Found here are just under 550,000 distinct CDR3 sequences, 26% of them singletons; the top ten hold 13%. The clonotype originates from a human donor in good health (CMV status not recorded). Some clones in this sample may be carry-over from other donors' samples. The material sequenced was PBMCs. The rearrangement uses TRBV7-9 and TRBJ1-1; 8 nucleotides align to TRBD1. As DNA, the CDR3 is TGTGCCAGCAGCTTTCAGGGGGCGACTGAAGCTTTCTTT. It translates to CASSFQGATEAFF.